Presented here are 5 T cell receptor beta chains from one specimen sequenced in a study of blood T cell repertoires in COVID-19. Method: immunoSEQ multiplex PCR; TCRdb's copy keeps in-frame clones and lacks some. The sample has fewer than 200,000 clones, approximately 84% seen once. The specimen was peripheral blood. The source is a woman over 75 with COVID-19, enrolled during active disease.

The V call is TRBV11-2, the J call TRBJ2-1, with D possibly matching TRBD2 (5 bases). Germline V gene sequence: CDR1 SGHAT, CDR2 FQNNGV. V lost 3 bases and J 9 bases, leaving 12 bases between the germline ends. The CDR3 runs 13 residues. The CDR3 DNA reads as TGTGCCAGCAGCTTTACTGGACTCAGTGAGCAGTTCTTC. It encodes CASSFTGLSEQFF.

The chain uses TRBV7-2 and TRBJ2-1; D ambiguous. The germline gives CDR1 SGHTA, CDR2 FQGNSA. The CDR3 runs to 11 residues. The germline V and J ends were trimmed by 5 bases and 3 bases, with 2 bases remaining between them. The CDR3 DNA sequence: TGTGCCAGCAGCCACTACAATGAGCAGTTCTTC. It codes for CASSHYNEQFF.

The J gene is TRBJ1-4, the V gene TRBV30; no reliable D call. This CDR3 comprises 13 residues. CDR1 and CDR2 (germline): GTSNPN, SVGIG (reference sequence). Trimming shortened V by 0 bases and J by 8 bases, and 10 bases separated the two germline ends. Written as DNA, the CDR3 is TGTGCCTGGAGTGTGCTCACACCAGAAAAACTGTTTTTT. It specifies CAWSVLTPEKLFF.

V usage is TRBV19 and J usage is TRBJ1-5; 9 bases map to TRBD1. The CDR3 loop spans 15 amino acids. The V gene's germline CDR1 is LNHDA and CDR2 SQIVND (reference sequence). V dropped 7 bases and J dropped 6; count of bases not matched to a gene: 10. In nucleotides, the CDR3 is TGTGCCAGTAACTTGGGACAGGGACGGGTTCAGCCCCAGCATTTT. The encoded protein is CASNLGQGRVQPQHF.

This clone has more than one count but fewer than ten. This rearrangement joins TRBV19 to TRBJ1-1; TRBD1 matches at 10 bases. Per the germline V gene, CDR1 is LNHDA and CDR2 is SQIVND (reference sequence). Trimming at V came to 4 bases and at J to 5 bases, leaving 10 bases not matched to a gene. The CDR3 is 16 amino acids. This chain's CDR3 is CASSKRTGGWGTEAFF. The CDR3 coding sequence is TGTGCCAGTAGTAAAAGGACAGGGGGTTGGGGTACTGAAGCTTTCTTT.